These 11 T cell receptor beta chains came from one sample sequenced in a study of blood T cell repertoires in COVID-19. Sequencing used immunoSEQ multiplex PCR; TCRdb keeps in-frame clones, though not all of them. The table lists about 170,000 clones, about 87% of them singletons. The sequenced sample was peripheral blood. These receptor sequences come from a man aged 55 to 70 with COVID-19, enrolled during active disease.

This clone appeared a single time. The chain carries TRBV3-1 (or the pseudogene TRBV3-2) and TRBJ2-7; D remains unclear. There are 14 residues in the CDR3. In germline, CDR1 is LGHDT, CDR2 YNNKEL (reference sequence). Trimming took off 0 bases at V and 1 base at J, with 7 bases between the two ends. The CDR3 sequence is CASSQETTSYEQYF. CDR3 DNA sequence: TGTGCCAGCAGCCAAGAAACGACTTCCTACGAGCAGTACTTC.

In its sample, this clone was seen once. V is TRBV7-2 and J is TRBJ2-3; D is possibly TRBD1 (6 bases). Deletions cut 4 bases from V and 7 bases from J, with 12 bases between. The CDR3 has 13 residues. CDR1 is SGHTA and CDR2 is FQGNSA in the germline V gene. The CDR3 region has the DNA TGTGCCAGCAGCTCCCGAGGGGGAAATACGCAGTATTTT. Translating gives CASSSRGGNTQYF.

The DNA of the CDR3 is TGTGCCAGCAGCTTATTGCGGGGGAGCTCTGGAAACACCATATATTTT. Translating it yields CASSLLRGSSGNTIYF. The chain joins TRBV11-3 to TRBJ1-3; maybe TRBD1 (5 bases). Germline V gives CDR1 SGHNT, CDR2 YENEEA. The length of the CDR3 is 16 residues. With 2 bases removed from V and 0 bases from J, the gap between germline ends came to 11 bases.

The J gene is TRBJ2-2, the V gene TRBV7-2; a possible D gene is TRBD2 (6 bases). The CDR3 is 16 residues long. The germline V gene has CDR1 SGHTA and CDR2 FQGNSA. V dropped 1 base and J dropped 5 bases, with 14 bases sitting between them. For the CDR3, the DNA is TGTGCCAGCAGCTTAGTAGGCGGGGTTGGGACCGGGGAGCTGTTTTTT. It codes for CASSLVGGVGTGELFF.

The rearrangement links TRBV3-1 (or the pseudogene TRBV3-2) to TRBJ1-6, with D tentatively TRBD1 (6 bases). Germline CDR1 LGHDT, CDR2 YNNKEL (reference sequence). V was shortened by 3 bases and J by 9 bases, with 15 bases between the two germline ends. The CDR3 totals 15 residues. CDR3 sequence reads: CASSQNTGSGSPLHF. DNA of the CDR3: TGTGCCAGCAGCCAGAATACAGGGAGTGGTTCACCCCTCCACTTT.

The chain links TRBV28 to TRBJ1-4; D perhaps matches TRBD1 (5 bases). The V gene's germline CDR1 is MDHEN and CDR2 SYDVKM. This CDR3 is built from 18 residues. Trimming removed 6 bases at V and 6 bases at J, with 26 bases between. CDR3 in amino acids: CASSLPGGGGEGYEKLFF. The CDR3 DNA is TGTGCCAGCAGCCTCCCCGGGGGGGGAGGGGAGGGTTATGAAAAACTGTTTTTT.

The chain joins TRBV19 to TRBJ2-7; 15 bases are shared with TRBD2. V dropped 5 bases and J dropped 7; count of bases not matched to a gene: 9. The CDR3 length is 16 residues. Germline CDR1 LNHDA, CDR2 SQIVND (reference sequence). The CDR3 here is CASSPGTSGRLREQYF. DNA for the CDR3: TGTGCCAGTAGTCCTGGGACTAGCGGGAGGCTTAGGGAGCAGTACTTC.

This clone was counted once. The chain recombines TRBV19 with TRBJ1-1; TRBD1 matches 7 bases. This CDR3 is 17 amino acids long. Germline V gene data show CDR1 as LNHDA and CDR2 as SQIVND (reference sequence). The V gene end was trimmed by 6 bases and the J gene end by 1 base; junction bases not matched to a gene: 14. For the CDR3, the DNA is TGTGCCAGTAGGACACAGGGGACCCTAATTAAGAACACTGAAGCTTTCTTT. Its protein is CASRTQGTLIKNTEAFF.

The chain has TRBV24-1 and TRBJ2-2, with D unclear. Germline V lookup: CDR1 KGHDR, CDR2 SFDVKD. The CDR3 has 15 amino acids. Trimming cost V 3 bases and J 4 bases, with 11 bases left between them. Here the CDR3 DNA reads TGTGCCACCAGTGATCCCCGCGACACCACCGGGGAGCTGTTTTTT. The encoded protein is CATSDPRDTTGELFF.

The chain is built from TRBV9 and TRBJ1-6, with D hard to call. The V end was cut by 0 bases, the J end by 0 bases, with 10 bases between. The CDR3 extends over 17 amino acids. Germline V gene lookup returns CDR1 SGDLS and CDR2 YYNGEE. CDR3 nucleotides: TGTGCCAGCAGCGTAGCTGGCCCTAGCTCCTATAATTCACCCCTCCACTTT. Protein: CASSVAGPSSYNSPLHF. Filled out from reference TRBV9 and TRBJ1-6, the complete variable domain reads DSGVTQTPKHLITATGQRVTLRCSPRSGDLSVYWYQQSLDQGLQFLIQYYNGEERAKGNILERFSAQQFPDLHSELNLSSLELGDSALYFCASSVAGPSSYNSPLHFGNGTRLTVT.

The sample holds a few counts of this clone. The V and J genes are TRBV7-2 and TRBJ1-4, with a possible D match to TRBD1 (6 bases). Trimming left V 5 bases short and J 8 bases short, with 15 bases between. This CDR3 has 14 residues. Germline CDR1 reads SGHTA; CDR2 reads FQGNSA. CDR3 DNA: TGTGCCAGCAGCCCAGGACAGCATTGGGAAAAACTGTTTTTT. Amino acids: CASSPGQHWEKLFF.